This T cell receptor beta chain was found in a study of human T cells and chemical hapten exposure (dated by TCRdb to the early 2020s). Regarding the study in general: For sensitization, 2% DPC in acetone was applied to a roughly 2 cm by roughly 2 cm area of upper inner arm skin. Weekly therapeutic DPC doses were additionally applied to the scalp of patients throughout the roughly 23-week study period. Patch testing was done on the upper back using Finn chambers containing 0.01% DPC, and results were scored after 6 days according to International Contact Dermatitis Research Group standards. The patient cohort, mostly female, included alopecia areata with under or over 50% scalp involvement, alopecia totalis and alopecia universalis. Libraries were pooled for sequencing, and variation in per-sample TCR yields was attributed mainly to small differences in library volumes within the pool. This study followed changes in the peripheral blood TCR repertoire in vivo during primary and secondary sensitization of alopecia patients to the hapten diphenylcyclopropenone (DPC). Blood samples were taken from patients before sensitization (week 0) and then at 2, 6 and about 24 weeks after DPC sensitization. Approximately 28 alopecia patients provided blood for TCR sequencing at one to four time points (pre-sensitization, 2, 6 and 24 weeks). Study-level results and caveats: DPC sensitization did not change the number of TCRs with a frequency above 1 in 1000, and there was no evidence of changes in global repertoire structure. Compared with pre-sensitization or healthy control sets, expanded TCRs formed significantly more large CDR3 similarity clusters, which is consistent with antigen-driven responses. Repeated subsampling changed both the strength of the expansion versus patch-test correlation and the threshold at which that correlation became significant. The number of PT1 expanded TCRs positively correlated with patch test score, significant at thresholds 8, 16 and 32 but not 4. Alopecia, a presumed autoimmune disease, was present in all patients, so the immune response of the patients might differ from that of healthy individuals.

The time point label for this specimen denotes: patch test 1, 2 weeks after DPC sensitization. The treatment or condition label, as the study defines it: therapeutic diphenylcyclopropenone sensitization with weekly scalp DPC. Blood at each patch-test visit was drawn before the patch test was applied. Eligible patients were aged 18 to 70, diagnosed with alopecia, deemed suitable for DPC therapy, and excluded if pregnant. Total RNA was extracted from unfractionated whole blood collected in Tempus Blood RNA tubes. V lost 5 bases and J lost 5 bases, and the count of bases not matched to a germline gene is 3. Including the terminal cysteine and phenylalanine, the CDR3 comprises 15 residues. CDR3 DNA only is kept here, 45 bases in frame from base 1. According to the germline V gene, CDR1 reads SGHTA and CDR2 reads FQGTGA. Receptor amplification or capture employed RACE. Data came from a NextSeq 500. During library preparation, unique molecular identifiers were attached to individual cDNA molecules so that TCRs could be counted in a quantitative, reproducible way. For every blood RNA sample, sequencing covered both the TCR alpha and TCR beta chains. In the authors' own workflow: Samples had a median of around 92,000 TCRs, with a range from 23,224 to 690,600. The Decombinator software suite was used to annotate the V, J and CDR3 of the TCR reads. To make PS versus PT1 abundance plots, every sample was subsampled to the same number of TCRs (28,000). Expanded TCRs were defined as absent before sensitization and observed at least eight times at the 2-week time point. TCRdb itself trimmed the public reads at Q25 with fastp, ran MiXCR and retained productive beta chains. Identical CDR3 protein sequences are pooled into one entry, listed with their most common genes and DNA. TCRdb, rather than the study authors, made the V and J calls. This sample is represented by just over 80,000 distinct CDR3 sequences; 9.5% to 12% of them were singletons. In total, the top ten clones hold approximately 4.6% of the sample.

The sample holds a few counts of this clonotype. The specificity of this receptor is unknown. There are no base qualities to consult, and no much larger clone falls within one base. This receptor was obtained from a woman between 50 and 59 years old with alopecia areata. Some clones in this sample may be carry-over from other donors' samples. The sequenced sample was whole blood, obtained in connection with sensitization to the hapten diphenylcyclopropenone (DPC). The chain is encoded by TRBV7-3 joined to TRBJ2-5; a stretch of 15 junction bases matches TRBD2. The nucleotide sequence is given as TGTGCCAGCAGCCCGGGACTAGCGGGGGGTGAGACCCAGTACTTC. This gives the protein CASSPGLAGGETQYF.